This entry lists 26 T cell receptor beta chains sequenced from one sample in a study of cytomegalovirus exposure and HLA in healthy donors. The PCR ran on 60 Vbeta and 13 Jbeta primers. Profiled with immunoSEQ multiplex PCR; TCRdb holds only in-frame clones, not every one. The sample holds approximately 110,000 clones, about four fifths seen once. Source material: PBMCs. All receptors come from a man aged 30-40 years in good health and CMV-seronegative.

The chain couples TRBV5-6 to TRBJ2-1; the match to TRBD2 covers 10 bases. The V gene's germline CDR1 is SGHDT and CDR2 YYEEEE. Trimming took 0 bases from V and 1 from J; bases not matched to a gene: 7. The CDR3 spans 18 residues. The CDR3 nucleotides are TGTGCCAGCAGCTTGGTCGGTAGCGGGAGGTATTCCTACAATGAGCAGTTCTTC. As protein: CASSLVGSGRYSYNEQFF.

V and J are TRBV14 and TRBJ2-3, with D possibly matching TRBD1 (5 bases). This CDR3 is built from 14 residues. Between the trimmed V and J ends, which lost 6 bases and 8 bases, there was a span of 18 bases. The germline V gene has CDR1 SGHDN and CDR2 FVKESK. Written as DNA, the CDR3 is TGTGCCAGCAGGTTAGGGGCGAGCCCCGGTACGCAGTATTTT. Translation gives CASRLGASPGTQYF.

J is TRBJ2-7 and V is TRBV6-5, with D maybe TRBD1 (5 bases). This CDR3 region has 15 residues. V gave up 0 bases and J gave up 1 base, with 10 bases separating them. Germline lookup yields CDR1 MNHEY and CDR2 SVGAGI. CDR3 DNA sequence: TGTGCCAGCAGTTACTCGCAGGGCCAATCCTACGAGCAGTACTTC. Translated, it gives CASSYSQGQSYEQYF.

The chain couples TRBV7-9 to TRBJ2-5; possibly TRBD2 for D (6 bases). The germline CDR1 and CDR2 sequences are SEHNR and FQNEAQ (reference sequence). Trimming pared 5 bases from V and 2 bases from J, leaving 18 bases between. CDR3 size: 16 residues. The CDR3, as DNA: TGTGCCAGCAGCCCCCGTTGGAGGACTATTCAAGAGACCCAGTACTTC. As protein: CASSPRWRTIQETQYF.

There are a few counts of this clone. V and J are TRBV4-1 and TRBJ2-1, with TRBD2 identical over 10 bases. Losses at the gene ends were 1 base for V and 6 bases for J; bases not matched to a gene: 3. This CDR3 contains 15 residues. Germline assignment: CDR1 MGHRA and CDR2 YSYEKL. The chain's CDR3 is CASSQGQRGGNEQFF. As DNA, the CDR3 is TGCGCCAGCAGCCAAGGCCAGCGGGGGGGCAATGAGCAGTTCTTC.

The rearrangement uses TRBV4-3 and TRBJ2-3, with 10 bases aligning to TRBD2. Germline V gives CDR1 LGHNA, CDR2 YSLEER. Trimming took 2 bases from V and 0 from J; bases not matched to a gene: 20. CDR3 length: 22 amino acids. In DNA form, the CDR3 reads TGCGCCAGCAGCCAAATCTCCGTTGAGCGGGGGGGACGTTATCTTAGCACAGATACGCAGTATTTT. Amino acids: CASSQISVERGGRYLSTDTQYF.

The chain couples TRBV6-1 to TRBJ1-5, with D hard to call. The V and J ends lost 4 bases and 1 base respectively, with 17 bases between them. The CDR3 is 17 amino acids. Germline V CDR1 and CDR2: MNHNS, SASEGT. The CDR3 nucleotides read TGTGCCAGCAGTGTCTTCAGGCAGGTGGTAAGCAATCAGCCCCAGCATTTT. Its protein product is CASSVFRQVVSNQPQHF.

The chain recombines TRBV19 with TRBJ2-1, with 10 positions matching TRBD2. Germline V gene data show CDR1 as LNHDA and CDR2 as SQIVND (reference sequence). With V trimmed by 5 bases and J by 3 bases, 10 bases remained unmatched. The CDR3 sequence is 17 residues long. The CDR3 region has the DNA TGTGCCAGTAGTCCCCCCCAGACTAGCGGGTTCTACAATGAGCAGTTCTTC. Residues: CASSPPQTSGFYNEQFF. The full variable domain, its missing parts supplied by reference TRBV19 and TRBJ2-1, is DGGITQSPKYLFRKEGQNVTLSCEQNLNHDAMYWYRQDPGQGLRLIYYSQIVNDFQKGDIAEGYSVSREKKESFPLTVTSAQKNPTAFYLCASSPPQTSGFYNEQFFGPGTRLTVL.

This clone appeared once. V is TRBV19 and J is TRBJ1-1; 9 positions match TRBD1. This CDR3 has 13 residues. J lost 10 bases, V lost 3 bases, and 6 bases had no gene match. CDR1 and CDR2 from the germline V gene are LNHDA and SQIVND (reference sequence). CDR3 sequence reads: CASSIGTGSLAFF. CDR3 nucleotides: TGTGCCAGTAGTATTGGGACAGGGAGTTTAGCTTTCTTT. The full variable domain, in which reference TRBV19 and TRBJ1-1 provide the parts outside the CDR3, is DGGITQSPKYLFRKEGQNVTLSCEQNLNHDAMYWYRQDPGQGLRLIYYSQIVNDFQKGDIAEGYSVSREKKESFPLTVTSAQKNPTAFYLCASSIGTGSLAFFGQGTRLTVV.

The genes are TRBV4-3 and TRBJ1-4; D is perhaps TRBD1 (5 bases). Per the germline V gene, CDR1 is LGHNA and CDR2 is YSLEER. The length of the CDR3 is 16 residues. V was shortened by 0 bases and J by 2 bases, with 10 bases between the two germline ends. The CDR3 DNA reads as TGCGCCAGCAGCCAAGATGGGGCGGCCACTAATGAAAAACTGTTTTTT. It encodes CASSQDGAATNEKLFF.

The chain is built from TRBV2 and TRBJ2-7; 10 positions match TRBD1. With 7 bases clipped from V and 5 bases from J, the junction kept 11 bases outside the gene matches. This CDR3 is 15 amino acids long. Germline V CDR1 and CDR2: SNHLY, FYNNEI. The CDR3 region has the DNA TGTGCCAGCACCCAAGTTGGGACAGGGGTTGACGAGCAGTACTTC. Amino acid sequence: CASTQVGTGVDEQYF. Full variable domain (rest looked up from reference TRBV2 and TRBJ2-7): EPEVTQTPSHQVTQMGQEVILRCVPISNHLYFYWYRQILGQKVEFLVSFYNNEISEKSEIFDDQFSVERPDGSNFTLKIRSTKLEDSAMYFCASTQVGTGVDEQYFGPGTRLTVT.

The rearrangement uses TRBV29-1 and TRBJ2-7, with 8 bases that match TRBD1. Trimming removed 7 bases from V and 0 bases from J; junction bases left unmatched: 5. The V gene's germline CDR1 is SQVTM and CDR2 ANQGSEA. CDR3 length equals 13 residues. The CDR3 DNA reads as TGCAGCGCAGGACAGGGTGTCTCCTACGAGCAGTACTTC. Its translation is CSAGQGVSYEQYF.

The V call is TRBV6-1, the J call TRBJ1-6; no clear D. Per the germline V gene, CDR1 is MNHNS and CDR2 is SASEGT. Trimming took 1 base from V and 0 from J, leaving 10 bases between them. The CDR3 has 17 amino acids. The CDR3 bases are TGTGCCAGCAGTGAAGTCGGAGGCAGCTCCTATAATTCACCCCTCCACTTT. Encoded protein: CASSEVGGSSYNSPLHF.

The chain carries TRBV6-4 and TRBJ2-3, with 10 bases aligning to TRBD2. The junction had 7 bases not matched to a gene; V was cut back by 3 bases and J by 1 base. The CDR3 has 17 residues. CDR1 is MRHNA and CDR2 is SNTAGT in the germline V gene. The CDR3 coding sequence is TGTGCCAGCAGTGAAAACTCCGGGACTAGCGGCACAGATACGCAGTATTTT. It specifies CASSENSGTSGTDTQYF.

The chain is built from TRBV6-1 and TRBJ2-7; maybe TRBD1 (5 bases). Germline V lookup: CDR1 MNHNS, CDR2 SASEGT. This CDR3 comprises 11 residues. V was clipped by 7 bases and J by 4 bases, with 8 bases between them. This CDR3 is CASIHRYEQYF. The CDR3 coding sequence is TGTGCCAGCATTCACAGGTACGAGCAGTACTTC.

The rearrangement links TRBV5-8 to TRBJ1-4; 10 nucleotides match TRBD1. The germline V gene encodes CDR1 SGHTS and CDR2 YDEGEE. The CDR3 loop spans 14 amino acids. J was trimmed by 8 bases and V by 9 bases; bases with no gene match: 10. The CDR3 nucleotides read TGTGCCACCTCGGACGGGACAGGGGAGGAAAAACTGTTTTTT. This encodes CATSDGTGEEKLFF.

The J gene is TRBJ2-5, the V gene TRBV5-6; the D gene is possibly TRBD2 (7 bases). The length of the CDR3 is 15 residues. Germline V gene data show CDR1 as SGHDT and CDR2 as YYEEEE. V was shortened by 0 bases and J by 1 base, with 10 bases between the two germline ends. The CDR3 region is CASSLAGGLQETQYF. The DNA of the CDR3 is TGTGCCAGCAGCTTGGCCGGGGGGCTCCAAGAGACCCAGTACTTC.

The sample holds a few counts of this clone. Compared with germline, one end of the junction differs, possibly owing to a read error. The genes are TRBV6-1 and TRBJ1-2; D gene ambiguous. Per germline, CDR1 MNHNS and CDR2 SASEGT. The CDR3 consists of 18 residues. The CDR3 reads CASSETPACQATNYRYTF. CDR3 nucleotide sequence: TGTGCCAGCAGTGAAACTCCCGCGTGTCAGGCGACTAACTATCGCTACACCTTC.

The chain uses TRBV7-9 and TRBJ1-6; 7 positions match TRBD1. This CDR3 has 14 amino acids. Trimming took 4 bases from V and 13 from J; bases not matched to a gene: 10. Germline V lookup: CDR1 SEHNR, CDR2 FQNEAQ (reference sequence). The CDR3 reads CASSYRQGMGPLHF. The CDR3 DNA is TGTGCCAGCAGCTACCGACAGGGTATGGGTCCCCTCCACTTT.

This clone was detected once. The chain joins TRBV10-3 to TRBJ2-1; 13 bases fit TRBD2. Germline V CDR1 and CDR2: ENHRY, SYGVKD. The CDR3 has 17 amino acids. V was clipped by 0 bases and J by 8 bases; unmatched bases: 7. CDR3 region: CAISESKLAGGFDEQFF. The CDR3 nucleotides read TGTGCCATCAGTGAGTCGAAACTAGCGGGAGGGTTCGATGAGCAGTTCTTC.

J is TRBJ1-4 and V is TRBV12-5; possible D gene TRBD1, 5 bases. Trimming removed 4 bases from V and 10 bases from J, with 13 bases in between. The CDR3 has 13 residues. Germline V gene data show CDR1 as LGHNT and CDR2 as FRNRAP. The CDR3 DNA reads as TGTGCTAGTGGTTCCGGTGCGGGGGGAAAACTGTTTTTT. Protein product: CASGSGAGGKLFF. The full variable domain, in which reference TRBV12-5 and TRBJ1-4 provide the parts outside the CDR3, is DARVTQTPRHKVTEMGQEVTMRCQPILGHNTVFWYRQTMMQGLELLAYFRNRAPLDDSGMPKDRFSAEMPDATLATLKIQPSEPRDSAVYFCASGSGAGGKLFFGSGTQLSVL.

J is TRBJ1-5 and V is TRBV19, with TRBD1 matching 7 bases. Germline lookup yields CDR1 LNHDA and CDR2 SQIVND (reference sequence). The J segment lost 5 bases and the V segment lost 2 bases, leaving 9 bases of the junction unmatched. This CDR3 spans 16 amino acids. This CDR3 reads CASSIRPDRMYQPQHF. The CDR3 coding sequence is TGTGCCAGTAGTATACGCCCGGACAGGATGTATCAGCCCCAGCATTTT.

The chain links TRBV10-3 to TRBJ2-3; 8 bases line up with TRBD1. The length of the CDR3 is 14 residues. V gave up 2 bases and J gave up 5 bases; unmatched junction bases: 3. Germline V gene lookup returns CDR1 ENHRY and CDR2 SYGVKD. CDR3 amino acids: CAISEGQGQDTQYF. CDR3 sequence (DNA): TGTGCCATCAGTGAGGGACAGGGACAAGATACGCAGTATTTT.

CDR3: CASSFTDSGRADTQYF. The CDR3 region has the DNA TGCGCCAGCAGCTTTACCGATAGCGGACGGGCAGATACGCAGTATTTT. The rearrangement uses TRBV5-1 and TRBJ2-3, with D possibly being TRBD2 (6 bases). This CDR3 comprises 16 residues. Germline lookup yields CDR1 SGHRS and CDR2 YFSETQ. The ends were cut back, 2 bases at V and 4 bases at J, with 17 bases in the middle.

This chain joins TRBV7-9 and TRBJ1-2; perhaps TRBD1 as D (5 bases). Trimming stripped 5 bases from V and 6 bases from J, with 16 bases between. Germline values: CDR1 SEHNR, CDR2 FQNEAQ (reference sequence). The CDR3 is 14 amino acids. The CDR3 protein is CASSPQSRANGYTF. The CDR3 region has the DNA TGTGCCAGCAGCCCCCAAAGCAGGGCAAATGGCTACACCTTC.

The chain is built from TRBV7-9 and TRBJ1-1, with D hard to call. There are 16 residues in the CDR3. The germline V and J ends were trimmed by 5 bases and 1 base, with 17 bases remaining between them. From germline, CDR1 is SEHNR and CDR2 FQNEAQ (reference sequence). The CDR3 nucleotides are TGTGCCAGCAGCCCCCCAATTGTGACTGGGAACACTGAAGCTTTCTTT. Protein sequence: CASSPPIVTGNTEAFF.